This T cell receptor (beta chain) was sequenced in a study of shared clonotypes between healthy human individuals. Trimming at V came to 4 bases and at J to 4 bases, leaving 4 bases not matched to a gene. Germline V gene sequence: CDR1 SGHAT, CDR2 FQNNGV. CDR3 length equals 17 residues. Original processing notes: Junction-only immunoSEQ data arrived without quality scores, meaning filtering differed. Some clones are missing from TCRdb's copy, which holds only in-frame ones; the method was immunoSEQ multiplex PCR. That table furnishes V, J and clone size, whereas the DNA furnished D and trimming. The sample holds more than 2 million clones, roughly 95% seen once. Findings and limits, study-wide: Represented diversity (both genetic and exposure-history) was limited by the small number of donors.

A note on this clone: Its antigen remains unidentified.

Terminally differentiated effector memory CD45RA+ cells were left out of the naive CD8 fraction, which was CD45RO-negative and positively selected for CCR7. This sequence originates from a man in his late teens or twenties in good health. Some clones in this sample may be carry-over from other donors' samples. The source material was naive CD8+ T cells from PBMCs. The V and J genes are TRBV11-2 and TRBJ2-1; TRBD2 matches at 16 bases. CDR3 region: CASSWGLAGGYYNEQFF. The CDR3 nucleotides read TGTGCCAGCAGCTGGGGACTAGCGGGAGGGTATTACAATGAGCAGTTCTTC.